This T cell receptor beta chain was sequenced for a study of cytotoxic CD8 clonotypes in ibrutinib-treated CLL. Sequencing was performed with immunoSEQ multiplex PCR; in TCRdb, only in-frame clones are kept and a portion is missing. The sample yields about 68,000 clones, roughly 72% seen once. Germline-derived CDR1 and CDR2 are SGHTA and FQGNSA. J was trimmed by 5 bases and V by 0 bases; bases with no gene match: 7. The CDR3 is made up of 16 amino acids. The chain uses TRBV7-2 and TRBJ1-2, with 9 nucleotides matching TRBD1. The sample here was PBMCs, taken after 12 months of ibrutinib treatment. This clonotype originated in a human donor with chronic lymphocytic leukemia. The CDR3 loop is CASSLALGTGLYGYTF. For the CDR3, the DNA is TGTGCCAGCAGCTTAGCTTTAGGGACAGGGTTGTATGGCTACACCTTC.